This T cell receptor beta chain stems from a study of control samples from healthy donors and cancer patients. Here immunoSEQ multiplex PCR was the method, and the copy in TCRdb shows in-frame clones only, minus some. This table has tens of thousands of clones, about 87% appearing once. Trimming shortened V by 6 bases and J by 2 bases, and 12 bases separated the two germline ends. The CDR3 covers 13 residues. Germline CDR1 is SQVTM and CDR2 is ANQGSEA. The chain is built from TRBV29-1 and TRBJ2-3; a possible D gene is TRBD1 (6 bases). The sequencing sample was made of PBMCs. The origin of this receptor is a woman aged 60-75 years with head and neck cancer. The CDR3 spells CSVFGQFTDTQYF. CDR3 sequence (DNA): TGCAGCGTGTTCGGACAGTTCACAGATACGCAGTATTTT.